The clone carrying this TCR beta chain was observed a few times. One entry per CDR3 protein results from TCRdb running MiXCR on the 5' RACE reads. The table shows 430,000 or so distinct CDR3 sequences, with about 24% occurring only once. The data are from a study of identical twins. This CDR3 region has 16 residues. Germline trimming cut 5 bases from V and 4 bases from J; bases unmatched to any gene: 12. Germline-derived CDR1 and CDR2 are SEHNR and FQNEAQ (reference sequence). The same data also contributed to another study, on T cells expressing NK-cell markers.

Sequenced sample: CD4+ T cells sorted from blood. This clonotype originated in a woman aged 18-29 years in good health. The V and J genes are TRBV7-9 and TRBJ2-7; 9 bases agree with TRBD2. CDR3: CASSPLTSGISYEQYF. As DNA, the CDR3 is TGTGCCAGCAGCCCACTGACTAGCGGAATTTCGTACGAGCAGTACTTC.